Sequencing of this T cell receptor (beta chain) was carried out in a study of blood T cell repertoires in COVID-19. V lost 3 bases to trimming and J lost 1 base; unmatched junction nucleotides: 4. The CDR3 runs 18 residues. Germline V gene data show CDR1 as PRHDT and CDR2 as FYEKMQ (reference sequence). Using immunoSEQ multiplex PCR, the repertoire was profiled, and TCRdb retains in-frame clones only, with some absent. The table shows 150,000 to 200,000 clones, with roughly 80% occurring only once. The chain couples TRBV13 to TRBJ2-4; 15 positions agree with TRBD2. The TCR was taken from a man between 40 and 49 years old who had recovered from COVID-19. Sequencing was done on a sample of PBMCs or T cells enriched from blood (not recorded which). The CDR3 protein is CASSFGTSGRQAKNIQYF. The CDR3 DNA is TGTGCCAGCAGCTTTGGGACTAGCGGGAGGCAGGCCAAAAACATTCAGTACTTC.